One and the same sample provided the 25 T cell receptor beta chains below, sequenced in a study of cytomegalovirus exposure and HLA in healthy donors. The PCR ran on 60 Vbeta and 13 Jbeta primers. Using immunoSEQ multiplex PCR, the repertoire was profiled, and TCRdb retains in-frame clones only, with some absent. The sample consists of over 150,000 clones, roughly 85% of them appearing once. Sequences were obtained from PBMCs. These receptors all come from a boy aged 2 to 10 in good health and CMV-seronegative.

The chain carries TRBV5-6 and TRBJ2-1; possibly TRBD2 for D (6 bases). This CDR3 region has 14 residues. Germline V lookup: CDR1 SGHDT, CDR2 YYEEEE. Trimming stripped 3 bases from V and 5 bases from J, with 12 bases between. DNA for the CDR3: TGTGCCAGCAGCTGGGGGGACCCAAACAATGAGCAGTTCTTC. Translated: CASSWGDPNNEQFF.

This chain links TRBV10-3 with TRBJ2-5, with 14 bases that match TRBD2. Germline V gives CDR1 ENHRY, CDR2 SYGVKD. This CDR3 has 14 residues. V lost 10 bases to trimming and J lost 11 bases; unmatched junction nucleotides: 12. CDR3 DNA: TGTGCCACCGGACTAGCGGGAGGTGGGGGGGAGCAGTACTTC. Translated: CATGLAGGGGEQYF.

This chain joins TRBV6-5 and TRBJ1-1; a possible D gene is TRBD1 (5 bases). Germline CDR1 reads MNHEY; CDR2 reads SVGAGI. The CDR3 has 13 amino acids. Trimming cost V 8 bases and J 1 base, with 11 bases left between them. The CDR3 protein is CASGGRGNTEAFF. The CDR3 coding sequence is TGTGCCAGCGGGGGGAGGGGGAACACTGAAGCTTTCTTT.

V and J are TRBV5-1 and TRBJ2-1, with D possibly TRBD2 on 6 matching bases. The V gene's germline CDR1 is SGHRS and CDR2 YFSETQ. Trimming cost V 1 base and J 8 bases, with 13 bases left between them. This CDR3 comprises 14 residues. CDR3 coding DNA: TGCGCCAGCAGCTTGTTTAGGGGAGGTGATGAGCAGTTCTTC. It translates to CASSLFRGGDEQFF.

This rearrangement joins TRBV15 to TRBJ2-1; TRBD2 agrees at 8 bases. The germline V gene encodes CDR1 LNHNV and CDR2 YYDKDF (reference sequence). V lost 8 bases, J lost 8 bases, and 8 bases stayed unmatched. This CDR3 comprises 13 residues. The CDR3 reads CATSGLGGDEQFF. The CDR3 region has the DNA TGTGCCACCTCGGGACTAGGGGGTGATGAGCAGTTCTTC.

The chain is built from TRBV13 and TRBJ1-5; 8 positions match TRBD1. This CDR3 spans 16 amino acids. V was clipped by 2 bases and J by 5 bases; unmatched bases: 8. Germline values: CDR1 PRHDT, CDR2 FYEKMQ (reference sequence). The CDR3 reads CASSLSRTGPYQPQHF. DNA of the CDR3: TGTGCCAGCAGCTTAAGTCGGACAGGGCCGTATCAGCCCCAGCATTTT.

The rearrangement uses TRBV6-4 and TRBJ2-7; the match to TRBD2 covers 8 bases. CDR1 MRHNA and CDR2 SNTAGT come from the germline V gene. V trimming: 6 bases; J trimming: 5 bases; junction bases outside the gene matches: 6. The CDR3 contains 13 residues. CDR3 region: CASSARGDHEQYF. CDR3 DNA: TGTGCCAGCAGCGCGCGGGGGGACCACGAGCAGTACTTC.

The V and J genes are TRBV7-8 and TRBJ2-5; TRBD2 is a possible D gene (6 bases). The CDR3 spans 12 residues. With 8 bases removed from V and 7 bases from J, the gap between germline ends came to 14 bases. Germline CDR1 reads SGHVS; CDR2 reads FQNEAQ. CDR3 sequence: CASRSLEGTQYF. CDR3 DNA: TGTGCCAGCCGGTCTTTGGAGGGGACCCAGTACTTC.

The chain couples TRBV5-4 to TRBJ1-6; tentatively, D is TRBD1 (5 bases). Germline CDR1 SGHNT, CDR2 YYREEE (reference sequence). The germline V and J ends were trimmed by 2 bases and 9 bases, with 15 bases remaining between them. The CDR3 has 15 residues. The CDR3 is CASSFRDGVGSPLHF. The CDR3 DNA reads TGTGCCAGCAGCTTCAGGGATGGGGTGGGTTCACCCCTCCACTTT.

The rearrangement links TRBV11-1 to TRBJ1-1; unclear D gene. V shed 5 bases and J shed 1 base, with 11 bases lying between them. Germline CDR1 reads SGHAT; CDR2 reads FQDESV (reference sequence). CDR3 length: 14 amino acids. The CDR3 bases are TGTGCCAGCAGCGTCCTTACAAAGAACACTGAAGCTTTCTTT. Amino acid sequence: CASSVLTKNTEAFF.

This chain links TRBV2 with TRBJ2-7; no firm D call. V was shortened by 2 bases and J by 2 bases, with 7 bases between the two germline ends. The CDR3 runs to 13 residues. The germline CDR1 and CDR2 sequences are SNHLY and FYNNEI. The CDR3 reads CASSETTPYEQYF. CDR3 coding DNA: TGTGCCAGCAGTGAAACGACACCCTACGAGCAGTACTTC.

J is TRBJ2-1 and V is TRBV7-9; D is perhaps TRBD2 (6 bases). CDR1 and CDR2 (germline): SEHNR, FQNEAQ (reference sequence). V lost 4 bases and J 8 bases, leaving 15 bases between the germline ends. This CDR3 region has 14 residues. CDR3 nucleotide sequence: TGTGCCAGCAGCTCCGGGAGTCTGGCGTATGAGCAGTTCTTC. Protein product: CASSSGSLAYEQFF.

The chain recombines TRBV28 with TRBJ1-5, with D tentatively TRBD1 (5 bases). Germline CDR1 MDHEN, CDR2 SYDVKM. This CDR3 spans 15 amino acids. V was trimmed by 5 bases and J by 1 base, leaving 12 bases between them. In DNA form, the CDR3 reads TGTGCCAGCAGTCAAGGGGATAGGAGCAATCAGCCCCAGCATTTT. Its translation: CASSQGDRSNQPQHF. The full variable domain, completed using reference TRBV28 and TRBJ1-5, is DVKVTQSSRYLVKRTGEKVFLECVQDMDHENMFWYRQDPGLGLRLIYFSYDVKMKEKGDIPEGYSVSREKKERFSLILESASTNQTSMYLCASSQGDRSNQPQHFGDGTRLSIL.

The CDR3 DNA is TGTGCCAGCAGTTATGTCAGGGTCCATAATTCACCCCTCCACTTT. This codes for CASSYVRVHNSPLHF. The rearrangement uses TRBV6-5 and TRBJ1-6; a possible D gene is TRBD1 (5 bases). The germline V gene has CDR1 MNHEY and CDR2 SVGAGI. The CDR3 contains 15 residues. Between the trimmed V and J ends, which lost 3 bases and 5 bases, there was a span of 11 bases.

The rearrangement joins TRBV6-5 to TRBJ1-1, with TRBD1 identical over 8 bases. V lost 6 bases and J lost 3; bases outside the gene matches: 3. Germline values: CDR1 MNHEY, CDR2 SVGAGI. This CDR3 spans 13 amino acids. In DNA form, the CDR3 reads TGTGCCAGCAGAGGACAGGGTTACACTGAAGCTTTCTTT. Its translation: CASRGQGYTEAFF.

This chain connects TRBV18 to TRBJ1-1; D remains ambiguous. CDR3 length: 15 amino acids. Germline CDR1 is KGHSH and CDR2 is LQKENI. Between the trimmed V and J ends, which lost 3 bases and 4 bases, there was a span of 15 bases. CDR3 in amino acids: CASSPWEGGGTEAFF. DNA of the CDR3: TGTGCCAGCTCACCTTGGGAGGGCGGCGGCACTGAAGCTTTCTTT.

The V call is TRBV30, the J call TRBJ2-4; 9 nucleotides line up with TRBD1. CDR1 is GTSNPN, CDR2 SVGIG, per germline (reference sequence). The V and J ends lost 1 base and 6 bases, in that order; junction bases with no gene match: 25. The CDR3 length is 21 residues. Written as DNA, the CDR3 is TGTGCCTGGAGTGGTCCCTTTACAGGGGGCGCGGGGAAGGGGGTTTTAAACATTCAGTACTTC. This gives the protein CAWSGPFTGGAGKGVLNIQYF.

This clone was counted between two and nine times. The chain recombines TRBV6-5 with TRBJ2-1; 8 bases align to TRBD1. After removal of 0 bases from V and 8 bases from J, the junction contained 9 bases not matched to a gene. CDR1 is MNHEY and CDR2 is SVGAGI in the germline V gene. This CDR3 contains 16 residues. For the CDR3, the DNA is TGTGCCAGCAGTTACTCAGCGACAGGGGTCGGTGATGAGCAGTTCTTC. Amino acids: CASSYSATGVGDEQFF.

This clone was observed once. This chain links TRBV6-5 with TRBJ2-3; 9 bases map to TRBD2. The V gene end was trimmed by 5 bases and the J gene end by 6 bases; junction bases not matched to a gene: 6. There are 14 residues in the CDR3. Germline V CDR1 and CDR2: MNHEY, SVGAGI. In DNA form, the CDR3 reads TGTGCCAGCAGTCCTACGGCGGGGGGGGATACGCAGTATTTT. Its translation: CASSPTAGGDTQYF.

The chain joins TRBV20-1 to TRBJ2-6; D unresolved. Germline V gene lookup returns CDR1 DFQATT and CDR2 SNEGSKA (reference sequence). The V and J ends lost 8 bases and 5 bases respectively, with 4 bases between them. The CDR3 length is 10 residues. CDR3 amino acids: CSPWANVLTF. CDR3 sequence (DNA): TGCAGTCCCTGGGCCAACGTCCTGACTTTC.

This chain links TRBV5-6 with TRBJ2-5; TRBD2 aligns across 10 bases. Germline assignment: CDR1 SGHDT and CDR2 YYEEEE. The CDR3 totals 16 residues. With 2 bases clipped from V and 4 bases from J, the junction kept 8 bases outside the gene matches. CDR3 in DNA: TGTGCCAGCAGCTTAGGTAGCGGGAGGTCCCCAGAGACCCAGTACTTC. This codes for CASSLGSGRSPETQYF.

The chain has TRBV9 and TRBJ2-5, with 9 nucleotides matching TRBD2. The CDR3 runs 15 residues. V trimming: 3 bases; J trimming: 5 bases; junction bases outside the gene matches: 8. CDR1 is SGDLS, CDR2 YYNGEE, per germline. CDR3 in DNA: TGTGCCAGCAGCGACGCTAGCGGGGTACGTGAGACCCAGTACTTC. This codes for CASSDASGVRETQYF.

The V and J genes are TRBV6-1 and TRBJ1-5; 8 nucleotides agree with TRBD1. The J segment lost 7 bases and the V segment lost 6 bases, leaving 8 bases of the junction unmatched. Per germline, CDR1 MNHNS and CDR2 SASEGT. This CDR3 has 14 amino acids. Written as DNA, the CDR3 is TGTGCCAGCAGCGTGACAGGGGCATGGCAGCCCCAGCATTTT. Encoded protein: CASSVTGAWQPQHF.

The rearrangement links TRBV28 to TRBJ2-7; 8 bases map to TRBD2. In germline, CDR1 is MDHEN, CDR2 SYDVKM. V was pared by 5 bases and J by 0 bases, with 6 bases of the junction left unmatched. The CDR3 length is 15 residues. The CDR3 region has the DNA TGTGCCAGCAGTCCACTAGCGGCCAACTCCTACGAGCAGTACTTC. This translates into CASSPLAANSYEQYF.

The chain is built from TRBV9 and TRBJ2-7, with 9 bases lining up with TRBD1. V shed 3 bases, J shed 3 bases, and the junction held 10 bases outside the gene matches. This CDR3 contains 16 residues. CDR1 and CDR2 from the germline V gene are SGDLS and YYNGEE. For the CDR3, the DNA is TGTGCCAGCAGCGGACAGGGACAGGGAGAAGACTACGAGCAGTACTTC. Amino acids: CASSGQGQGEDYEQYF.